The 5 T cell receptor beta chains presented below share a single source sample, sequenced in a study of T cells in women clearing cervical HPV infection. TCRdb's table, derived via immunoSEQ multiplex PCR, lists solely in-frame clones and lacks some. The sample yields approximately 52,000 clones, of which the top ten take up around 1.5%. Sequencing input: blood buffy coat. These receptors all stem from a woman between 18 and 69 years old with a cervical HPV16 infection that either progressed to CIN3+ or cleared (not recorded which).

Comment on this clone: The observed sequence ends 3 residues before the CDR3 terminus, with the missing tail filled in from the germline J gene. This sequence joins TRBV30 and TRBJ2-1; the match to TRBD2 covers 9 bases. CDR3 length equals 15 residues. After removal of 2 bases from V and 6 bases from J, the junction contained 8 bases not matched to a gene. The germline gives CDR1 GTSNPN, CDR2 SVGIG (reference sequence). The chain's CDR3 is CAWSIEGTSPNEQFF. CDR3 DNA, as far as it was read: TGTGCCTGGAGTATAGAAGGGACTAGCCCCAATGAG.

Concerning this clone: The CDR3 extends 3 residues past the end of the read, so its final part is completed from the germline J gene. The V call is TRBV29-1, the J call TRBJ1-3; 7 bases align to TRBD1. The CDR3 is 15 amino acids. CDR1 is SQVTM and CDR2 is ANQGSEA in the germline V gene. The V segment lost 6 bases and the J segment 3 bases; nucleotides outside the gene matches: 11. The CDR3 bases that were read are TGCAGCGTGGCGCAAAAGACAGGGTTTGGAAACACC. Amino acids: CSVAQKTGFGNT. The full-length CDR3 reads as CSVAQKTGFGNTIYF. The full variable domain, rest sourced from reference TRBV29-1 and TRBJ1-3, is SAVISQKPSRDICQRGTSLTIQCQVDSQVTMMFWYRQQPGQSLTLIATANQGSEATYESGFVIDKFPISRPNLTFSTLTVSNMSPEDSSIYLCSVAQKTGFGNTIYFGEGSWLTVV.

The CDR3 bases that were read are TGTGCCATCAGTGAGTATCAACAGGGGGCTAGGAATGAG. Encoded protein: CAISEYQQGARNE. The full CDR3 protein is CAISEYQQGARNEQFF. The V gene is TRBV10-3, the J gene TRBJ2-1; 9 nucleotides match TRBD1. Read sequence stops 3 residues before the CDR3 end, and the germline J gene provides the missing end. The J segment lost 7 bases and the V segment lost 1 base, leaving 8 bases of the junction unmatched. The V gene's germline CDR1 is ENHRY and CDR2 SYGVKD. The CDR3 is made up of 16 amino acids.

The CDR3 bases that were read are TGTGCCAGCAGCTTAGATGGGGGCCACGGGTCGGGCTACGAG. It specifies CASSLDGGHGSGYE. The full CDR3 protein reads CASSLDGGHGSGYEQYF. J is TRBJ2-7 and V is TRBV13, with D maybe TRBD1 (6 bases). From the germline J gene comes the end of the CDR3, since the read stops 3 residues before it. Trimming removed 1 base at V and 3 bases at J, with 19 bases between. Germline CDR1 and CDR2: PRHDT and FYEKMQ (reference sequence). CDR3 length: 17 residues.

CDR3 DNA, as far as it was read: TGTGCCACCAGCAGAGTGTCAGGGGGTGCCTATGGC. Translation: CATSRVSGGAYG. The full CDR3 protein is CATSRVSGGAYGYTF. The chain uses TRBV15 and TRBJ1-2; 7 bases align to TRBD1. The read halts 3 residues ahead of the CDR3 end, with the missing end drawn from the germline J gene. CDR3 length: 15 residues. Trimming took 1 base from V and 4 from J; bases not matched to a gene: 6. Per the germline V gene, CDR1 is LNHNV and CDR2 is YYDKDF (reference sequence).